This is a list of T cell receptor beta chains from one sample in a study of T-cell reconstitution after alpha-beta-depleted transplantation in children. TCRdb reanalysed the PCR reads using MiXCR and keeps one entry per CDR3 protein. The sample holds fewer than 1 million distinct CDR3 sequences, around 15% seen once. The sequencing used PBMCs, mostly from graft donor cells, collected 360 days after TCRalphabeta/CD19-depleted stem cell transplant. These receptors came from a male patient between 10 and 17 years old who had a stem cell transplant for acute lymphoblastic leukemia, so the T cells may come from the graft donor. The CDR3 runs from the conserved cysteine through the conserved F or W. D genes are given only for firm matches. A row's size may be missing; if present it is once, few, many or a size class.

CDR3nt | CDR3aa | j_gene | abundance | v_gene | d_gene
TGCAGTCCAGGACTAGCGGACCAGGAGGGCAATGAGCAGTTCTTC | CSPGLADQEGNEQFF | TRBJ2-1 | NA | TRBV20-1 | TRBD2
TGCGCCAGCAGCCCGATCGTGGCGAACACTGAAGCTTTCTTT | CASSPIVANTEAFF | TRBJ1-1 | NA | TRBV5-1 | NA
TGCGCCAGCAGCTTCTTAGCGGGAGGGGGCGATGAGCAGTTCTTC | CASSFLAGGGDEQFF | TRBJ2-1 | many | TRBV5-1 | TRBD2
TGTGCCAGCAGTCCGAGGACAGGCCACGGGGAGCTGTTTTTT | CASSPRTGHGELFF | TRBJ2-2 | few | TRBV27 | TRBD1
TGCAGTGCTGCTGGGGGAAGGGAGGCCAAAAACATTCAGTACTTC | CSAAGGREAKNIQYF | TRBJ2-4 | many | TRBV20-1 | NA
TGTGCCAGCAGCTTACGATCACTTTTTCCGGGACTAGTGTATGGGGGGACCTACGAGCAGTACTTC | CASSLRSLFPGLVYGGTYEQYF | TRBJ2-7 | few | TRBV11-2 | TRBD2
TGTGCCAGCAGCTTAGATGGGGTAGGAGGGCATGGCTACACCTTC | CASSLDGVGGHGYTF | TRBJ1-2 | NA | TRBV7-9 | NA
TGCAGCGTTGGGGGAGGTTACTCTGGGGCCAACGTCCTGACTTTC | CSVGGGYSGANVLTF | TRBJ2-6 | few | TRBV29-1 | NA
TGTGCCATCAGTGAGTCCCTCCCCGGGACTAGCGGACACAATGAGCAGTTCTTC | CAISESLPGTSGHNEQFF | TRBJ2-1 | NA | TRBV10-3 | TRBD2
TGTGCCAGCACCCACCGGGACAGGGACGATGAGCAGTTCTTC | CASTHRDRDDEQFF | TRBJ2-1 | many | TRBV12-3/TRBV12-4 | TRBD1
TGCGCCAGCAGCTTGGACCAGACAGGGGCGTACACCGGGGAGCTGTTTTTT | CASSLDQTGAYTGELFF | TRBJ2-2 | many | TRBV5-1 | TRBD1
TGTGCCAGCAGTTTTTTCCCGAGAGGGACAGGGCGAGAAAAACTGTTTTTT | CASSFFPRGTGREKLFF | TRBJ1-4 | NA | TRBV12-3/TRBV12-4 | TRBD1
TGTGCCTGGACCCGGGCCCCGAACACTGAAGCTTTCTTT | CAWTRAPNTEAFF | TRBJ1-1 | few | TRBV30 | NA
TGTGCCAGCAGCCCCCCACCGCTGACAGGGGGATATGGCTACACCTTC | CASSPPPLTGGYGYTF | TRBJ1-2 | NA | TRBV3-1 | TRBD1
TGCAGCGTGGCCGGGACTAGCGGCTTTTCATCCTACGAGCAGTACTTC | CSVAGTSGFSSYEQYF | TRBJ2-7 | NA | TRBV29-1 | TRBD2
TGTGCCAGCTCACCACCGGGACAGTGGAACTACGAGCAGTACTTC | CASSPPGQWNYEQYF | TRBJ2-7 | NA | TRBV18 | TRBD1
TGTGCCAGTTGCGTCGGTCCCTGGGAGCAGTACTTC | CASCVGPWEQYF | TRBJ2-7 | few | TRBV12-3/TRBV12-4 | NA
TGTGCCAGCAGCTTACGAGGACAACAAGAGACCCAGTACTTC | CASSLRGQQETQYF | TRBJ2-5 | many | TRBV7-3 | NA
TGCAGCGTCCGCTGGGGACAGCGATCACAAGAGACCCAGTACTTC | CSVRWGQRSQETQYF | TRBJ2-5 | many | TRBV29-1 | TRBD1
TGTGCCAGCAGACTAGCGGGAGGGCCCTCCTACGAGCAGTACTTC | CASRLAGGPSYEQYF | TRBJ2-7 | few | TRBV27 | TRBD2
TGTGCCACCCAGGCAGTGAAGAGGGGCACAGATACGCAGTATTTT | CATQAVKRGTDTQYF | TRBJ2-3 | few | TRBV15 | NA